The entry below describes one T cell receptor beta chain. The data belong to a study of blood T cell repertoires in COVID-19. Study at large: The United States, Italy and Spain were the sources of the acute and convalescent COVID-19 samples. From T cells, B-cell-depleted T cells, or PBMCs came the material, which was cDNA or gDNA.

Germline V gene lookup returns CDR1 MNHEY and CDR2 SMNVEV (reference sequence). V lost 5 bases to trimming and J lost 0 bases, with 16 bases between them. This CDR3 is 16 amino acids long. Authors' methods: Reference gene primer amplification in the assay estimated nucleated cell counts. The repertoire was sequenced with immunoSEQ multiplex PCR; TCRdb's copy has only in-frame clones and lacks some. The DNA gave D and trimming, while V, J and clone size come from that table. The repertoire consists of under 300,000 clones, with 75% to 90% occurring once and the leading ten covering less than 6%. This clonotype originated in a man aged 55 to 70 who had recovered from COVID-19. The chain recombines TRBV27 with TRBJ1-1, with D unresolved. Input material: peripheral blood. CDR3: CASSRANGLMNTEAFF. CDR3 nucleotide sequence: TGTGCCAGCAGTAGAGCCAACGGACTCATGAACACTGAAGCTTTCTTT.